This entry describes one T cell receptor (beta chain). Orbital computed tomography and thyroid ultrasound, together with serum TRAb and thyroxine and clinical symptoms, were used for diagnoses. The data originate from a study of T cells in Graves' hyperthyroidism and ophthalmopathy. Germline CDR1 is SGHTA and CDR2 is FQGNSA. The CDR3 sequence is 18 residues long. The V segment lost 3 bases and the J segment 1 base; nucleotides outside the gene matches: 8. RNA transcripts gave rise to amplified TCR beta CDR3 regions. When the TCR CDR3 underwent first-round RT-PCR, the HTBI primer set was used. TCRdb reanalysed the multiplex PCR reads using MiXCR and keeps one entry per CDR3 protein. Of around 600,000 distinct CDR3 sequences detected, 13% to 15% appear once; the ten largest clones hold roughly 6.9%.

The chain recombines TRBV7-2 with TRBJ2-7, with 14 bases aligning to TRBD2. The sequence derives from a woman aged 18-29 years with Graves' ophthalmopathy. The sample consisted of blood. This CDR3 reads CASSFLRLAGGTSYEQYF. The DNA for the CDR3 is TGTGCCAGCAGCTTCTTGAGACTAGCGGGAGGGACATCCTACGAGCAGTACTTC. The variable domain in full, with the rest retrieved from reference TRBV7-2 and TRBJ2-7, is GAGVSQSPSNKVTEKGKDVELRCDPISGHTALYWYRQSLGQGLEFLIYFQGNSAPDKSGLPSDRFSAERTGGSVSTLTIQRTQQEDSAVYLCASSFLRLAGGTSYEQYFGPGTRLTVT.